Presented here are 14 T cell receptor beta chains from one specimen sequenced in a study of CD8 T cells in ankylosing spondylitis. No cognate antigen is known for these TCRs. The study's findings and limits: In ankylosing spondylitis blood, a motif of roughly eight highly homologous TCR beta variants appeared characteristic.

Via MiXCR, TCRdb re-called the 5' RACE reads, giving one row per CDR3 protein. The table lists some 800,000 distinct CDR3 sequences, about 10% of them singletons, with roughly 0.51% in the top ten. Material for sequencing was blood, either unsorted or a sorted T cell fraction (not recorded which). Receptor source: a male donor with ankylosing spondylitis.

This clonotype has just a few counts. This rearrangement joins TRBV6-1 to TRBJ2-5; 7 bases match TRBD1. V lost 7 bases, J lost 4 bases, and 6 bases stayed unmatched. Germline-derived CDR1 and CDR2 are MNHNS and SASEGT. CDR3 size: 13 residues. As DNA, the CDR3 is TGTGCCAGCATTCACAGGGGCGGAGAGACCCAGTACTTC. Its translation is CASIHRGGETQYF.

The rearrangement joins TRBV9 to TRBJ2-3; 9 nucleotides line up with TRBD1. Germline V gene lookup returns CDR1 SGDLS and CDR2 YYNGEE. Losses at the gene ends were 4 bases for V and 4 bases for J; bases not matched to a gene: 4. This CDR3 contains 14 residues. The CDR3 nucleotides read TGTGCCAGCAGCCGCACAGGGGGCTCAGATACGCAGTATTTT. Its protein product is CASSRTGGSDTQYF.

V is TRBV20-1 and J is TRBJ2-3; D might be TRBD1 or TRBD2, each matching 5 bases. Germline V gene data show CDR1 as DFQATT and CDR2 as SNEGSKA (reference sequence). Trimming removed 5 bases at V and 4 bases at J, with 13 bases between. This CDR3 is 13 amino acids long. Here the CDR3 DNA reads TGCAGTGCTTCGGGACGCCAGGCAGATACGCAGTATTTT. This encodes CSASGRQADTQYF.

This chain connects TRBV28 to TRBJ1-2, with unresolved D. Between the trimmed V and J ends, which lost 3 bases and 0 bases, there was a span of 5 bases. The CDR3 loop spans 13 amino acids. Germline V CDR1 and CDR2: MDHEN, SYDVKM. CDR3: CASSFPANYGYTF. In nucleotides, the CDR3 is TGTGCCAGCAGTTTTCCAGCTAACTATGGCTACACCTTC.

This chain uses TRBV10-3 with TRBJ1-2; no reliable D call. The V and J ends lost 0 bases and 6 bases respectively, with 11 bases between them. Germline V gene data show CDR1 as ENHRY and CDR2 as SYGVKD. The CDR3 has 14 residues. This CDR3 reads CAISESAFIDGYTF. CDR3 bases: TGTGCCATCAGTGAGTCTGCTTTTATCGATGGCTACACCTTC.

This clonotype showed up many times. The chain couples TRBV6-6 to TRBJ1-1; D call uncertain. This CDR3 has 12 amino acids. Germline CDR1 and CDR2: MNHNY and SVGAGI (reference sequence). The V and J ends lost 2 bases and 3 bases respectively, with 4 bases between them. The CDR3 reads CASSYGDTEAFF. CDR3 DNA sequence: TGTGCCAGCAGTTACGGGGACACTGAAGCTTTCTTT.

J is TRBJ2-2 and V is TRBV5-6; weak D call: TRBD2 (5 bases). The germline gives CDR1 SGHDT, CDR2 YYEEEE. The germline V and J ends were trimmed by 4 bases and 4 bases, with 8 bases remaining between them. The CDR3 covers 13 residues. As DNA, the CDR3 is TGTGCCAGCAGCACGGAGGTCACCGGGGAGCTGTTTTTT. This gives the protein CASSTEVTGELFF.

In this sample, this clonotype turned up a few times. The chain carries TRBV28 and TRBJ2-7, with D perhaps matching TRBD1 or TRBD2 (7 bases each). CDR1 is MDHEN and CDR2 is SYDVKM in the germline V gene. The CDR3 is made up of 15 amino acids. The V and J ends lost 6 bases and 3 bases respectively, with 18 bases between them. Here the CDR3 DNA reads TGTGCCAGCAGCCCAGGGGGGAGGGGTATCTACGAGCAGTACTTC. This gives the protein CASSPGGRGIYEQYF.

The chain is built from TRBV20-1 and TRBJ1-5, with D hard to call. Germline values: CDR1 DFQATT, CDR2 SNEGSKA (reference sequence). Between the trimmed V and J ends, which lost 0 bases and 3 bases, there was a span of 9 bases. The CDR3 loop spans 14 amino acids. In DNA, the CDR3 is TGCAGTGCTAGAGATGTCCTATACAATCAGCCCCAGCATTTT. Translated, it gives CSARDVLYNQPQHF.

At least ten counts were recorded for this clonotype. The chain uses TRBV7-9 and TRBJ2-1; TRBD2 agrees at 15 bases. The CDR3 contains 16 residues. With 10 bases clipped from V and 6 bases from J, the junction kept 10 bases outside the gene matches. The germline CDR1 and CDR2 sequences are SEHNR and FQNEAQ (reference sequence). In DNA, the CDR3 is TGTGCCACCGCCGGGACTAGCGGGAGGCCTCCCAATGAGCAGTTCTTC. Its translation is CATAGTSGRPPNEQFF.

In DNA form, the CDR3 reads TGTGCCAGCAGAGGCCGGGACAGGGGGACCGGGGAGCTGTTTTTT. Amino acids: CASRGRDRGTGELFF. The chain joins TRBV28 to TRBJ2-2; 11 positions match TRBD1. The germline V gene encodes CDR1 MDHEN and CDR2 SYDVKM. Losses at the gene ends were 6 bases for V and 5 bases for J; bases not matched to a gene: 5. The CDR3 consists of 15 residues.

Only a few counts were recorded for this clonotype. The gene calls are TRBV5-1 and TRBJ2-1; 8 bases match TRBD1. The CDR3 is made up of 16 amino acids. From germline, CDR1 is SGHRS and CDR2 YFSETQ. V lost 4 bases and J lost 3; bases outside the gene matches: 9. Here the CDR3 DNA reads TGCGCCAGCAGCGGCGGACAGGGTCTCCTCTACAATGAGCAGTTCTTC. It specifies CASSGGQGLLYNEQFF. The complete variable domain, with remaining parts taken from reference TRBV5-1 and TRBJ2-1, reads KAGVTQTPRYLIKTRGQQVTLSCSPISGHRSVSWYQQTPGQGLQFLFEYFSETQRNKGNFPGRFSGRQFSNSRSEMNVSTLELGDSALYLCASSGGQGLLYNEQFFGPGTRLTVL.

This clonotype was observed at least ten times. The chain carries TRBV6-5 and TRBJ2-2, with D possibly called TRBD1 or TRBD2 (6 bases each). Trimming shortened V by 1 base and J by 3 bases, and 12 bases separated the two germline ends. Germline CDR1 reads MNHEY; CDR2 reads SVGAGI. This CDR3 contains 16 residues. The chain's CDR3 is CASSYWSGEDTGELFF. The CDR3 DNA sequence: TGTGCCAGCAGTTACTGGTCAGGGGAGGACACCGGGGAGCTGTTTTTT.

The table lists this clonotype with a few counts. This chain uses TRBV5-1 with TRBJ2-7; weak D call: TRBD2 (6 bases). Germline V CDR1 and CDR2: SGHRS, YFSETQ. The V gene lost 4 bases and the J gene lost 4 bases, with 21 bases spanning the gap. CDR3 length: 16 amino acids. The CDR3 spells CASSARPGLTGYEQYF. CDR3 nucleotides: TGCGCCAGCAGCGCGCGTCCGGGACTCACGGGGTACGAGCAGTACTTC.